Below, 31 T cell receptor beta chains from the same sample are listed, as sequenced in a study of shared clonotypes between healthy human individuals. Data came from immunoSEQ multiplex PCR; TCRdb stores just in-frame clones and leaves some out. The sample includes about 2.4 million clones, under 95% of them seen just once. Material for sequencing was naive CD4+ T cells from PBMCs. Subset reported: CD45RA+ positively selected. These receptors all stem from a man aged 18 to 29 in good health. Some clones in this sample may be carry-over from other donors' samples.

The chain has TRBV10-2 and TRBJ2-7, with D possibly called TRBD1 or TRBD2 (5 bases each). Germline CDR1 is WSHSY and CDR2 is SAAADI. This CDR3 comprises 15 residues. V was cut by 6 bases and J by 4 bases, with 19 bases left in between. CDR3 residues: CASRKRDGKLYEQYF. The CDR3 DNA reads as TGCGCCAGCAGAAAACGGGACGGGAAGCTATACGAGCAGTACTTC.

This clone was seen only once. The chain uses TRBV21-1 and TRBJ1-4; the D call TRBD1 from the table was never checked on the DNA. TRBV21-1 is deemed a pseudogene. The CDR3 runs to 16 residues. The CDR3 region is CASSKTRDREREKLFF. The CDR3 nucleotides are TGTGCCAGCAGCAAGACCCGGGACAGGGAGAGGGAAAAACTGTTTTTT.

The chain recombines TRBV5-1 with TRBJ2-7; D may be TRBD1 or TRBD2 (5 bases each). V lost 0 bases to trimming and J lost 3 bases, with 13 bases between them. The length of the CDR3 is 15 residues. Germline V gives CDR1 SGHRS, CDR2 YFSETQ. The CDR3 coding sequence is TGCGCCAGCAGCTTGGTGGGGCGGGCAAACTACGAGCAGTACTTC. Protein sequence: CASSLVGRANYEQYF.

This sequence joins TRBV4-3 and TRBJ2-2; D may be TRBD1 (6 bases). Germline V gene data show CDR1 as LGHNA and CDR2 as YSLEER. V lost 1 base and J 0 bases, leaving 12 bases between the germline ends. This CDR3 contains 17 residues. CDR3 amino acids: CASSQGTDSANTGELFF. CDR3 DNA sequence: TGCGCCAGCAGCCAAGGGACGGACAGCGCGAACACCGGGGAGCTGTTTTTT.

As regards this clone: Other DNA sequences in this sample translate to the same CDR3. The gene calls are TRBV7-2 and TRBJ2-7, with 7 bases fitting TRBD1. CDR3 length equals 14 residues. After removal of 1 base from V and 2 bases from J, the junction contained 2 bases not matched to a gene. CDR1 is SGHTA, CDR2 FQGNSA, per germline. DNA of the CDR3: TGTGCCAGCAGCTTAGGAGGGACAGCCTACGAGCAGTACTTC. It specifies CASSLGGTAYEQYF. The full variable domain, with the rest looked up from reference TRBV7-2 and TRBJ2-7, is GAGVSQSPSNKVTEKGKDVELRCDPISGHTALYWYRQSLGQGLEFLIYFQGNSAPDKSGLPSDRFSAERTGGSVSTLTIQRTQQEDSAVYLCASSLGGTAYEQYFGPGTRLTVT.

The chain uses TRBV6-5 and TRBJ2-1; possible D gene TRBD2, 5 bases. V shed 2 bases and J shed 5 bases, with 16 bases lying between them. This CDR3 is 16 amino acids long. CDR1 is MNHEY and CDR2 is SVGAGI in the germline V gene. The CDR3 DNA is TGTGCCAGCAGTTACAAGTCGGGAAGACCAAACAATGAGCAGTTCTTC. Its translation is CASSYKSGRPNNEQFF.

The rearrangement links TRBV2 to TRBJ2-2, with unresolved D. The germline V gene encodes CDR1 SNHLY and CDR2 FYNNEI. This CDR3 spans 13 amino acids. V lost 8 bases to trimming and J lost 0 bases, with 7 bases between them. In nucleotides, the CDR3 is TGTGCCAGCGGCAGAACGAACACCGGGGAGCTGTTTTTT. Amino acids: CASGRTNTGELFF.

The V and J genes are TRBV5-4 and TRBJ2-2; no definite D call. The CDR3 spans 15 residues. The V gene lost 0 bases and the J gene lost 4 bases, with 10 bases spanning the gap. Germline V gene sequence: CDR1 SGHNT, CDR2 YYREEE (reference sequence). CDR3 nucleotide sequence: TGTGCCAGCAGCTTGGCTAGGTTCGGCACCGGGGAGCTGTTTTTT. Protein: CASSLARFGTGELFF.

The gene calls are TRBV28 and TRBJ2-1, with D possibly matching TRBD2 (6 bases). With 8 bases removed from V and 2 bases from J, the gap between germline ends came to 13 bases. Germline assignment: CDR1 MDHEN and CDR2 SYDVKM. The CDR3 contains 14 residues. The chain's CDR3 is CASFGGTAYNEQFF. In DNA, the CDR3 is TGTGCCAGCTTTGGGGGGACCGCCTACAATGAGCAGTTCTTC.

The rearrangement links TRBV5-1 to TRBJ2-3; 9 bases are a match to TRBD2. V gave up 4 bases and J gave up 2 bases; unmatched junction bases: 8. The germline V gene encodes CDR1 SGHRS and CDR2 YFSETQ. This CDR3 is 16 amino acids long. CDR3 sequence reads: CASSPKSGRPTDTQYF. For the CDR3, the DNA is TGCGCCAGCAGCCCCAAAAGCGGGAGGCCCACAGATACGCAGTATTTT.

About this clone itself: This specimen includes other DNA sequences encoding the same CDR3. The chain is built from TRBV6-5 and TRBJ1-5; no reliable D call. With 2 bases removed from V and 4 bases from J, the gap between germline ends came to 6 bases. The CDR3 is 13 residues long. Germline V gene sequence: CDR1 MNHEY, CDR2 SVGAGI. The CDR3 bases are TGTGCCAGCAGTTACAGGGTAAATCAGCCCCAGCATTTT. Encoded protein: CASSYRVNQPQHF.

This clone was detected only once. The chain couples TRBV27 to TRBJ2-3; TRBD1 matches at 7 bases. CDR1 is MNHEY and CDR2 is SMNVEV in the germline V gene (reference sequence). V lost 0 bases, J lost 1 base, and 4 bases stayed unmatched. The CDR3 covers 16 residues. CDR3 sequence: CASSLSGTARTDTQYF. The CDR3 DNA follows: TGTGCCAGCAGTTTATCCGGGACAGCGCGCACAGATACGCAGTATTTT.

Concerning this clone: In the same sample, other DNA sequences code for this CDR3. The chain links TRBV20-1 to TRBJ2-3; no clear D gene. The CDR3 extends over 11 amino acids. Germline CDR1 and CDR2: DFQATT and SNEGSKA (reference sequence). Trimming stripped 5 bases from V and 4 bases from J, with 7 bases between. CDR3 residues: CSAPSPDTQYF. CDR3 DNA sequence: TGCAGTGCTCCATCCCCAGATACGCAGTATTTT.

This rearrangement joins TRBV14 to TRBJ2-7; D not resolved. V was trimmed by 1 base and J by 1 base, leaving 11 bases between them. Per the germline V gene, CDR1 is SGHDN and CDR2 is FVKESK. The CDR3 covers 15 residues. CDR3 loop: CASSQVRGGSYEQYF. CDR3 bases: TGTGCCAGCAGCCAAGTACGCGGCGGTTCCTACGAGCAGTACTTC.

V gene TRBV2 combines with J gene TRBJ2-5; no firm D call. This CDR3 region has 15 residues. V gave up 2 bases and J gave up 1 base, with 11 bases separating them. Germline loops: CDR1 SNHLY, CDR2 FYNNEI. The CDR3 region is CASSENRNSQETQYF. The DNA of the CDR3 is TGTGCCAGCAGTGAAAACAGAAACTCCCAAGAGACCCAGTACTTC.

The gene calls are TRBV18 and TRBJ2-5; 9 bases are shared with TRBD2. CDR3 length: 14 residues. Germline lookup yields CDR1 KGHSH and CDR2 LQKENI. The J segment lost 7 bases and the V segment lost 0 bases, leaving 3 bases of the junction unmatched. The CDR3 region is CASSPPGAGGTQYF. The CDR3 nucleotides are TGTGCCAGCTCACCACCGGGAGCGGGGGGGACCCAGTACTTC.

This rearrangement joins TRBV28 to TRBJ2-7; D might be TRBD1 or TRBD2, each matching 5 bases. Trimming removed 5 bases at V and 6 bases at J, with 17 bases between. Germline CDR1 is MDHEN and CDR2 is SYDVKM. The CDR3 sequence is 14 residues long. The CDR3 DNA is TGTGCCAGCAGTCACCAGTCCGGGGCCCCCGAGCAGTACTTC. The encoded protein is CASSHQSGAPEQYF.

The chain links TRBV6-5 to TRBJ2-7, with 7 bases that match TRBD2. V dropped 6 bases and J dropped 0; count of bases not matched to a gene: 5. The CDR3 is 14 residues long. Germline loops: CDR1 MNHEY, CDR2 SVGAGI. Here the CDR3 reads CASREAGRSYEQYF. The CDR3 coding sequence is TGTGCCAGCAGGGAAGCGGGACGCTCCTACGAGCAGTACTTC.

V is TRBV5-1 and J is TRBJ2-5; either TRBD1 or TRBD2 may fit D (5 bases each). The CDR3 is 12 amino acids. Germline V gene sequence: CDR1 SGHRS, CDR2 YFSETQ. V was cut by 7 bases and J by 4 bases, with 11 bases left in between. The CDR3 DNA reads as TGCGCCAGCGGGGGAGTGGGAGAGACCCAGTACTTC. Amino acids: CASGGVGETQYF.

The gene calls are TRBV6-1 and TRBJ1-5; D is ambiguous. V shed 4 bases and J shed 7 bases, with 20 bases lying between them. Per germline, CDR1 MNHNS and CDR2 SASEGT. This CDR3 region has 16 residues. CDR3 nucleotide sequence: TGTGCCAGCAGTGTTGGGCTCTCGGGCTTAGGGCAGCCCCAGCATTTT. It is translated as CASSVGLSGLGQPQHF.

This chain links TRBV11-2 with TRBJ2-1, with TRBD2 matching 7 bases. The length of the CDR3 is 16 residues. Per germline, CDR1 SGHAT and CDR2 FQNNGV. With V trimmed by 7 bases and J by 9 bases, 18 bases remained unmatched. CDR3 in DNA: TGTGCCAGCACCCTCATGCTTGCGGGAGACGGGATTGAGCAGTTCTTC. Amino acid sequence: CASTLMLAGDGIEQFF.

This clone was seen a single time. CDR3 in DNA: TGTGCCAGCAGCCTTAAGAGGGGGCCCAATGAGCAGTTCTTC. Translation gives CASSLKRGPNEQFF. The chain recombines TRBV7-2 with TRBJ2-1, with 7 bases that match TRBD1. Trimming cost V 5 bases and J 6 bases; bases outside gene matches: 7. This CDR3 comprises 14 residues. Per the germline V gene, CDR1 is SGHTA and CDR2 is FQGNSA.

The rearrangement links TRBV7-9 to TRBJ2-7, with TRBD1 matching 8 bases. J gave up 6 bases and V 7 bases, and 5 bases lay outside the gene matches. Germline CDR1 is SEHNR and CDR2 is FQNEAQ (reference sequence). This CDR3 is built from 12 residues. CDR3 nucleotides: TGTGCCAGCACTCGACAGGGGCTCGAGCAGTACTTC. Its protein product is CASTRQGLEQYF.

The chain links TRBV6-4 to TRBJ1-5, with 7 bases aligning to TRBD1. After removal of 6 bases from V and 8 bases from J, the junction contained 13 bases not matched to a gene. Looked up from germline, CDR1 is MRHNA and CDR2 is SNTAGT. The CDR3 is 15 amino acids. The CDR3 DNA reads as TGTGCCAGCAGGCTAGGACAGGCCGCACGGGAGCCCCAGCATTTT. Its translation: CASRLGQAAREPQHF.

The CDR3 loop is CARTTGAGTDTQYF. The CDR3 DNA is TGTGCCAGAACAACAGGGGCCGGCACAGATACGCAGTATTTT. This chain uses TRBV2 with TRBJ2-3; TRBD1 matches at 7 bases. Looked up from germline, CDR1 is SNHLY and CDR2 is FYNNEI. The V and J ends lost 9 bases and 1 base, in that order; junction bases with no gene match: 7. The CDR3 contains 14 residues.

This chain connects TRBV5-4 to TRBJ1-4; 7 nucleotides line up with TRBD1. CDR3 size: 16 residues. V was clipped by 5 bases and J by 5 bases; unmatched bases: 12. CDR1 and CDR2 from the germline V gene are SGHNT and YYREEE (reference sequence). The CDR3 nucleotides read TGTGCCAGCAGTCCCGGGACAGAGAAAGCGAATGAAAAACTGTTTTTT. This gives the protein CASSPGTEKANEKLFF.

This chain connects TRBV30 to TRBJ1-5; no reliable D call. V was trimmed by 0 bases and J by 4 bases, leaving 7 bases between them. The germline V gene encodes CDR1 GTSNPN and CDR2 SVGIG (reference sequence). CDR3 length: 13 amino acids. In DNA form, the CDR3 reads TGTGCCTGGAGTGTATCTAAGAATCAGCCCCAGCATTTT. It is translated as CAWSVSKNQPQHF.

Here the CDR3 DNA reads TGTGCCAGCAGCCTCTCTAGGGCCGACTACGAGCAGTACTTC. This sequence encodes CASSLSRADYEQYF. The V and J genes are TRBV27 and TRBJ2-7; D gene ambiguous. Germline V gene lookup returns CDR1 MNHEY and CDR2 SMNVEV (reference sequence). Trimming pared 6 bases from V and 3 bases from J, leaving 15 bases between. The length of the CDR3 is 14 residues.

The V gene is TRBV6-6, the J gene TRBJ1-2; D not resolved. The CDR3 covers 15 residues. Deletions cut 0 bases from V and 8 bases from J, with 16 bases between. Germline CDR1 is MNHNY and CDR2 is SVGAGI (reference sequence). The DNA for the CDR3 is TGTGCCAGCAGTTACTCCCTAGACTGGGTGGGCGGCTACACCTTC. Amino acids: CASSYSLDWVGGYTF.

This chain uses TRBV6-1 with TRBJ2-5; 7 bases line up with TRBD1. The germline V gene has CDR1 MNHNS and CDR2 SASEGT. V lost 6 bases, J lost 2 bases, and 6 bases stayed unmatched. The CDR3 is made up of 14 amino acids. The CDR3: CASRMGQSQETQYF. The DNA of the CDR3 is TGTGCCAGCAGGATGGGACAGTCACAAGAGACCCAGTACTTC.

CDR3 residues: CASSLMGPGGPGELFF. The DNA of the CDR3 is TGTGCCAGCAGCTTAATGGGACCAGGGGGCCCCGGGGAGCTGTTTTTT. The chain recombines TRBV7-2 with TRBJ2-2; 8 positions agree with TRBD1. CDR1 SGHTA and CDR2 FQGNSA come from the germline V gene. The CDR3 has 16 residues. V lost 2 bases and J lost 6; bases outside the gene matches: 8.